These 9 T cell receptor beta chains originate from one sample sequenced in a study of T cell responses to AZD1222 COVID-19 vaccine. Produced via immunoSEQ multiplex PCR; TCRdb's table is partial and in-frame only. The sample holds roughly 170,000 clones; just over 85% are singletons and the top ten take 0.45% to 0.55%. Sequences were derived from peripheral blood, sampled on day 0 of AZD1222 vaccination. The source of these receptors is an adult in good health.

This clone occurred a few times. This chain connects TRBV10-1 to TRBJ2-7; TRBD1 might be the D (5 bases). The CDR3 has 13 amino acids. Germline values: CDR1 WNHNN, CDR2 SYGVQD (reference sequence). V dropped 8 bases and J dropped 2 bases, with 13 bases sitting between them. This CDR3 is CASPDRGTYEQYF. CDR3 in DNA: TGCGCCAGCCCCGATAGGGGCACCTACGAGCAGTACTTC.

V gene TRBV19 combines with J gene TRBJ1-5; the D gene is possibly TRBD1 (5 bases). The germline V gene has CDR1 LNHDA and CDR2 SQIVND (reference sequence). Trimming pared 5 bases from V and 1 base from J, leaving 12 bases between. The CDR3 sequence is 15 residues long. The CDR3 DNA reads TGTGCCAGTAGTGCTGCCAGGGTAAGCAATCAGCCCCAGCATTTT. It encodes CASSAARVSNQPQHF. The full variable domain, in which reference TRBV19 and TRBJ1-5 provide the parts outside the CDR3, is DGGITQSPKYLFRKEGQNVTLSCEQNLNHDAMYWYRQDPGQGLRLIYYSQIVNDFQKGDIAEGYSVSREKKESFPLTVTSAQKNPTAFYLCASSAARVSNQPQHFGDGTRLSIL.

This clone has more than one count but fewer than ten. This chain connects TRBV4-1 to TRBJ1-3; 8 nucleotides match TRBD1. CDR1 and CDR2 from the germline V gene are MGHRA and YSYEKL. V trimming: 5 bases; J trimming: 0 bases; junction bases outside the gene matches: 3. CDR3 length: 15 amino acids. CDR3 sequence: CASSDRGGSGNTIYF. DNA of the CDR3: TGCGCCAGCAGCGACAGGGGCGGCTCTGGAAACACCATATATTTT.

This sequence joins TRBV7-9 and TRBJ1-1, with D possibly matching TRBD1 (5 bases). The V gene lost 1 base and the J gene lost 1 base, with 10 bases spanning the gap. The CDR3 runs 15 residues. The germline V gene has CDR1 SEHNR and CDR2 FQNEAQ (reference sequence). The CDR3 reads CASSLEGTGNTEAFF. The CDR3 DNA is TGTGCCAGCAGCTTAGAAGGGACGGGGAACACTGAAGCTTTCTTT.

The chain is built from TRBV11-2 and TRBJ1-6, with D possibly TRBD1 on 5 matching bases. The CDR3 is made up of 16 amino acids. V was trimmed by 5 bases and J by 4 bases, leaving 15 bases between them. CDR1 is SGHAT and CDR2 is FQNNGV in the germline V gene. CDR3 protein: CASSIISGGYNSPLHF. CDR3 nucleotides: TGTGCCAGCAGCATCATCAGTGGGGGATATAATTCACCCCTCCACTTT.

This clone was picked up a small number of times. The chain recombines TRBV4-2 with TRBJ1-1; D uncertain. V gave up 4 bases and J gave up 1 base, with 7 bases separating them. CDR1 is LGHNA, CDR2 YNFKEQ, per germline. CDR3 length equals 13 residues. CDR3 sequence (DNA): TGTGCCAGCAGCCCCCGGGAGAACACTGAAGCTTTCTTT. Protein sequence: CASSPRENTEAFF.

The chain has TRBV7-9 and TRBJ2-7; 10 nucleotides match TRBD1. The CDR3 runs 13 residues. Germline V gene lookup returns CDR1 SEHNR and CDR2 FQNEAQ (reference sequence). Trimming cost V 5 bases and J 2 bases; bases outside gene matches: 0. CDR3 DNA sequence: TGTGCCAGCAGCGGACAGGGGGCCTACGAGCAGTACTTC. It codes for CASSGQGAYEQYF.

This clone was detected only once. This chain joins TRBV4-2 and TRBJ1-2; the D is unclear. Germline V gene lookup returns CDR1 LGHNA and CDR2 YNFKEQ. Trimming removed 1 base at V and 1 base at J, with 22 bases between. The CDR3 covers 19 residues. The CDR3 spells CASSQVFQWYQEVNYGYTF. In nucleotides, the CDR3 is TGTGCCAGCAGCCAAGTCTTCCAATGGTACCAGGAGGTTAACTATGGCTACACCTTC.

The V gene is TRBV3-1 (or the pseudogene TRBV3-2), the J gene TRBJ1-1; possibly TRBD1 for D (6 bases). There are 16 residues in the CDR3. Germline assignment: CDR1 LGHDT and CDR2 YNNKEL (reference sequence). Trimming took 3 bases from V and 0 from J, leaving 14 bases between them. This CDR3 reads CASSHAGQRMNTEAFF. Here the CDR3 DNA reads TGTGCCAGCAGCCATGCTGGACAGAGAATGAACACTGAAGCTTTCTTT.